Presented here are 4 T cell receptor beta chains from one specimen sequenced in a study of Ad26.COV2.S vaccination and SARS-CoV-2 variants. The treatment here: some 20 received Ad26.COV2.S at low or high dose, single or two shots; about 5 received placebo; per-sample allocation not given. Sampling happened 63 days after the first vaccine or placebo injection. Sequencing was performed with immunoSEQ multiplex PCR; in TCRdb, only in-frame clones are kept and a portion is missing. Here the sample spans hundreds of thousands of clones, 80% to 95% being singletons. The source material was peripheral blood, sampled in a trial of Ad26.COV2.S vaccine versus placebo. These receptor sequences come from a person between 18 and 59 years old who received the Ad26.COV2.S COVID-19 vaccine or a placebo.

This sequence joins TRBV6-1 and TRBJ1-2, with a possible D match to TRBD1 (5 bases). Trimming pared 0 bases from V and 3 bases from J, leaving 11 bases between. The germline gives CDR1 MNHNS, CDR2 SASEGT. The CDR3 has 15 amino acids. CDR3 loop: CASSEALRGDYGYTF. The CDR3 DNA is TGTGCCAGCAGTGAAGCGCTTCGAGGGGACTATGGCTACACCTTC.

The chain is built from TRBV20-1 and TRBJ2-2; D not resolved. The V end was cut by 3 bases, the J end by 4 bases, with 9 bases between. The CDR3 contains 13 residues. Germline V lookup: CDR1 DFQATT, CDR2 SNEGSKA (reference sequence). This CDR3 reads CSASKGITGELFF. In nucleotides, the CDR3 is TGCAGTGCTAGTAAAGGTATCACCGGGGAGCTGTTTTTT.

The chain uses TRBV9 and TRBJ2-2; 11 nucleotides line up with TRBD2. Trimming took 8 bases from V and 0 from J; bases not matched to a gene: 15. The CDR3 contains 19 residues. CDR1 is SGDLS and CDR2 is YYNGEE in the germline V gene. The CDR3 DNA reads TGTGCCAGAAAACCCCTCGGGACTAGCGGACATACGAACACCGGGGAGCTGTTTTTT. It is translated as CARKPLGTSGHTNTGELFF. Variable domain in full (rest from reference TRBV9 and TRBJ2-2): DSGVTQTPKHLITATGQRVTLRCSPRSGDLSVYWYQQSLDQGLQFLIQYYNGEERAKGNILERFSAQQFPDLHSELNLSSLELGDSALYFCARKPLGTSGHTNTGELFFGEGSRLTVL.

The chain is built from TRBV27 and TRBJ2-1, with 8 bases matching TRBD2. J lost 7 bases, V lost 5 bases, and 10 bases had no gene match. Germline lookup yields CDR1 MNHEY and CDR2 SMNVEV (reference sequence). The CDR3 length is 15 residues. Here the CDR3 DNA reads TGTGCCAGCAGTGTCCTAGCGGGCTTCGGTAATGAGCAGTTCTTC. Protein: CASSVLAGFGNEQFF.